The next 17 T cell receptor beta chains were all read from a single sample in a study of cytomegalovirus exposure and HLA in healthy donors. Repertoires were generated with immunoSEQ multiplex PCR, while TCRdb's copy carries only in-frame clones and drops some. Of around 350,000 clones listed, about nine tenths were seen once; the top ten hold approximately 0.86%. Sequenced sample: PBMCs. These receptors all stem from a young woman in good health and CMV-seronegative.

The chain combines TRBV2 with TRBJ1-1; D ambiguous. CDR3 length equals 14 residues. The V gene's germline CDR1 is SNHLY and CDR2 FYNNEI. Trimming stripped 1 base from V and 3 bases from J, with 9 bases between. For the CDR3, the DNA is TGTGCCAGCAGTGAAGACGGCGGAGACACTGAAGCTTTCTTT. Protein sequence: CASSEDGGDTEAFF.

V is TRBV19 and J is TRBJ2-5, with 9 bases identical to TRBD2. CDR3 size: 15 residues. V lost 4 bases and J lost 5; bases outside the gene matches: 8. Per germline, CDR1 LNHDA and CDR2 SQIVND (reference sequence). CDR3 sequence reads: CASSTFSGSGETQYF. Here the CDR3 DNA reads TGTGCCAGTAGTACCTTTAGCGGGAGTGGGGAGACCCAGTACTTC.

The CDR3, as DNA: TGTGCCAGCAGCGTAGACCTCCCCTCTCGGGAAGCTTTCTTT. Its translation: CASSVDLPSREAFF. J is TRBJ1-1 and V is TRBV9; no clear D. Germline-derived CDR1 and CDR2 are SGDLS and YYNGEE. The CDR3 runs to 14 residues. Trimming left V 0 bases short and J 8 bases short, with 14 bases between.

The CDR3 bases are TGCGCCAGCAGCATCGGGACAGTGAACACCGGGGAGCTGTTTTTT. Translating gives CASSIGTVNTGELFF. V usage is TRBV5-1 and J usage is TRBJ2-2; TRBD1 aligns across 7 bases. CDR3 length: 15 residues. The J segment lost 1 base and the V segment lost 4 bases, leaving 4 bases of the junction unmatched. CDR1 and CDR2 (germline): SGHRS, YFSETQ.

The V and J genes are TRBV27 and TRBJ1-6, with D perhaps TRBD1 (5 bases). The germline V gene encodes CDR1 MNHEY and CDR2 SMNVEV (reference sequence). The CDR3 has 15 residues. The V and J ends lost 3 bases and 7 bases respectively, with 13 bases between them. The CDR3 is CASSFLGGRNSPLHF. CDR3 bases: TGTGCCAGCAGTTTTCTCGGGGGAAGGAATTCACCCCTCCACTTT.

The chain has TRBV28 and TRBJ1-1; TRBD1 aligns across 7 bases. The trim removed 5 bases at V and 3 bases at J, leaving 9 bases unmatched. The CDR3 runs to 15 residues. Germline CDR1 and CDR2: MDHEN and SYDVKM. CDR3: CASSTNRGPDTEAFF. CDR3 coding DNA: TGTGCCAGCAGTACCAACAGGGGTCCTGACACTGAAGCTTTCTTT.

The rearrangement uses TRBV6-5 and TRBJ1-1, with D hard to call. V was cut by 6 bases and J by 0 bases, with 8 bases left in between. The CDR3 sequence is 13 residues long. Per germline, CDR1 MNHEY and CDR2 SVGAGI. CDR3 in DNA: TGTGCCAGCAGGTCTGGCCTGAACACTGAAGCTTTCTTT. It codes for CASRSGLNTEAFF.

This chain links TRBV19 with TRBJ1-2; tentative D call: TRBD1 (6 bases). This CDR3 region has 11 residues. V lost 5 bases and J lost 8, with 9 bases in between. CDR1 and CDR2 from the germline V gene are LNHDA and SQIVND (reference sequence). The DNA of the CDR3 is TGTGCCAGTAGTGACAGGCGCGGCTACACCTTC. Its protein is CASSDRRGYTF.

The rearrangement joins TRBV7-2 to TRBJ1-1; D may be TRBD1 (5 bases). The CDR3 contains 15 residues. V was pared by 0 bases and J by 1 base, with 9 bases between. Germline CDR1 and CDR2: SGHTA and FQGNSA. CDR3 amino acids: CASSLAGVWNTEAFF. In DNA, the CDR3 is TGTGCCAGCAGCTTAGCAGGGGTATGGAACACTGAAGCTTTCTTT.

This clone was found once. The chain links TRBV7-8 to TRBJ1-1; the D is unclear. V lost 5 bases, J lost 8 bases, and 12 bases lay in between. This CDR3 contains 12 residues. The germline V gene encodes CDR1 SGHVS and CDR2 FQNEAQ. This CDR3 is CASSPGGLEAFF. CDR3 bases: TGTGCCAGCAGCCCCGGTGGTTTGGAAGCTTTCTTT.

This clone came up a few times. The J gene is TRBJ1-2, the V gene TRBV30, with D tentatively TRBD1 (6 bases). CDR3 length: 11 amino acids. In germline, CDR1 is GTSNPN, CDR2 SVGIG (reference sequence). Trimming left V 1 base short and J 11 bases short, with 11 bases between. CDR3 bases: TGTGCCTGGAGTGACTTCCAGGGGTACACCTTC. Encoded protein: CAWSDFQGYTF.

This CDR3 reads CASSLNISGGVETQYF. The CDR3 bases are TGTGCCAGCAGCTTGAATATCAGCGGAGGGGTCGAGACCCAGTACTTC. V usage is TRBV7-7 and J usage is TRBJ2-5, with a tentative D call TRBD2 (6 bases). The CDR3 runs 16 residues. V was cut by 3 bases and J by 5 bases, with 19 bases left in between. CDR1 and CDR2 (germline): SSHAT, FNYEAQ (reference sequence).

The chain joins TRBV6-5 to TRBJ1-2; the D gene is possibly TRBD1 (5 bases). Trimming cost V 5 bases and J 6 bases, with 13 bases left between them. The germline gives CDR1 MNHEY, CDR2 SVGAGI. The CDR3 extends over 13 amino acids. As DNA, the CDR3 is TGTGCCAGCAGTACACAACAGGAAAATGGCTACACCTTC. Translating gives CASSTQQENGYTF.

Points on this clone: This CDR3 is also generated by other DNA sequences in the sample. The chain employs TRBV7-2 and TRBJ2-3; TRBD2 is a possible D gene (5 bases). V was trimmed by 1 base and J by 1 base, leaving 9 bases between them. The CDR3 runs to 15 residues. Germline lookup yields CDR1 SGHTA and CDR2 FQGNSA. CDR3 coding DNA: TGTGCCAGCAGCTTAGGCGGGCGGGGCACAGATACGCAGTATTTT. This sequence encodes CASSLGGRGTDTQYF.

This chain links TRBV5-4 with TRBJ2-7, with D tentatively TRBD1 (6 bases). This CDR3 is 14 amino acids long. Germline values: CDR1 SGHNT, CDR2 YYREEE (reference sequence). Trimming shortened V by 0 bases and J by 2 bases, and 9 bases separated the two germline ends. CDR3 nucleotide sequence: TGTGCCAGCAGCTTGGACAGGGCGGCCTACGAGCAGTACTTC. Protein: CASSLDRAAYEQYF.

CDR3 bases: TGTGCCAGCAGCCCCGGGACAGGGCCCACCGGGGAGCTGTTTTTT. Protein: CASSPGTGPTGELFF. The rearrangement links TRBV11-3 to TRBJ2-2; TRBD1 aligns across 9 bases. CDR3 length equals 15 residues. Germline loops: CDR1 SGHNT, CDR2 YENEEA. J gave up 4 bases and V 5 bases, and 5 bases lay outside the gene matches.

The chain uses TRBV16 and TRBJ1-1; D unclear. The V gene lost 5 bases and the J gene lost 10 bases, with 14 bases spanning the gap. Germline V gives CDR1 KGHSY, CDR2 FQNENV. The CDR3 spans 12 residues. Written as DNA, the CDR3 is TGTGCCAGCAGCTCGGAGGATGCACGAGCTTTCTTT. It encodes CASSSEDARAFF.